This paragraph reports one T cell receptor beta chain. There is no known antigen for this receptor. The input lacks base qualities; no much larger clone sits a single base away. Each collaborating institution followed its own protocols to collect whole blood in K2EDTA tubes. For TCRbeta analysis, collaborator samples were shipped as frozen whole blood, as isolated PBMCs, or as DNA extracted from either sample type. CDR1 and CDR2 are read off the germline V gene as SQVTM and ANQGSEA. Germline trimming amounts to 0 bases on V and 4 bases on J, with 4 as the count of junction bases outside the gene matches. The CDR3 sequence holds 14 residues, the cysteine and phenylalanine included. Only CDR3 DNA remains: 42 bases, in frame from the first base. This record comes from a study of blood T cell repertoires in COVID-19 (dated by TCRdb to about 2020). About the full investigation: The collaborator samples originated in the United States, Italy and Spain and spanned the acute and convalescent phases of COVID-19. The samples were drawn from the first 160 participants of the ongoing ImmuneRACE study and from under 1,500 subjects provided by 6 global collaborators. The material from the prospective study consisted of cDNA or gDNA derived from T cells, B-cell-depleted T cells, or PBMCs. The dataset comprised deeply sampled blood TCRbeta repertoires from subjects exposed to, actively infected with, or recovered from COVID-19. A freely available public database, intended as a resource for researchers studying the immune response to SARS-CoV-2, is where the repertoires were released. Where HLA class I and class II types were available, the types were taken from metadata supplied by the sample provider, not from assay-based typing. A de-identified subject ID, COVID-19 status, age in years and sex were almost always included in the sample metadata. General study outcomes and caveats: Clinical and demographic metadata were provided uncurated, with the amount varying by source and participant.

TCRbeta CDR3 regions were amplified from genomic DNA by means of the immunoSEQ Assay, a bias-controlled multiplex PCR. The original methods were these. The number of nucleated cells in each sample was estimated by amplification of reference gene primers within the assay. Sequence reads were collapsed and filtered to measure the absolute abundance of every unique TCRbeta CDR3 rearrangement. For each sample, productive Simpson clonality was calculated as the square root of Simpson's diversity index over productive rearrangements. Imported from immuneACCESS, the table was reduced by TCRdb to in-frame sequences with V and J called. These copies leave out some clones; in studies compared against another copy, an unresolved V gene accounts for under half, and the cause of the remainder is not known. The V and J calls and the clone size are those of that table, but D and trimming were determined from the DNA. This sample comprises 110,000 to 150,000 clones, around 78% of them detected only once. Together, the top ten hold less than 2% of the sample.

The sample consisted of peripheral blood. This receptor chain uses TRBV29-1 and TRBJ1-2, with TRBD1 matching 8 junction bases. The clonotype comes from a woman in her sixties with acute or convalescent COVID-19. The CDR3 sequence is CSVEDTGGGYGYTF. The nucleotides are TGCAGCGTTGAAGATACAGGGGGTGGCTATGGCTACACCTTC.